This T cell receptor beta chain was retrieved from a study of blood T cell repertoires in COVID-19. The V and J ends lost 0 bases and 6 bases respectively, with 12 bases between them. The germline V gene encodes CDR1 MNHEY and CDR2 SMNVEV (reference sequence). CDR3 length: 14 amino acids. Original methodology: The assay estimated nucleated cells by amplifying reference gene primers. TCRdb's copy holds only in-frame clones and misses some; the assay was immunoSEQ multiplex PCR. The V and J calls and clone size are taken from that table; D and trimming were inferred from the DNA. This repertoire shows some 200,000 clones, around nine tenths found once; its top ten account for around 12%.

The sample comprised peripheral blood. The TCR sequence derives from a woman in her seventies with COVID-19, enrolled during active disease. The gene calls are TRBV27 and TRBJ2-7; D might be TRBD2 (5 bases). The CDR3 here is CASSLSLGSGEQYF. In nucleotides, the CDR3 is TGTGCCAGCAGTTTATCGTTGGGGAGCGGCGAGCAGTACTTC.